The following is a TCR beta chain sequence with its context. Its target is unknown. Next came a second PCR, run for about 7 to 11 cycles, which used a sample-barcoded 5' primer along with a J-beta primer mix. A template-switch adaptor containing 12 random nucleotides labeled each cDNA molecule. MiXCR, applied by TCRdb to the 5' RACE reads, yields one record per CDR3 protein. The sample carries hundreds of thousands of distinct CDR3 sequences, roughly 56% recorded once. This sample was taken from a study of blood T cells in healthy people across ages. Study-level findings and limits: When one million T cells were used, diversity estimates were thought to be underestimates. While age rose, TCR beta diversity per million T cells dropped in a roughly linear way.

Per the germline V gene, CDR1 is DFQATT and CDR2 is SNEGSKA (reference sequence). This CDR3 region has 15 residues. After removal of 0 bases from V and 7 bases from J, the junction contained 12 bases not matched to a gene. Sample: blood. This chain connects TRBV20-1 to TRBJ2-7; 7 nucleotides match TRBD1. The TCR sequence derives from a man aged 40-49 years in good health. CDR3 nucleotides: TGCAGTGCTAGAGAGCCGAGGGGGCAAGGTAATGAGCAGTACTTC. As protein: CSAREPRGQGNEQYF.